These 10 T cell receptor beta chains originate from one sample sequenced in a study of blood T cell repertoires in COVID-19. TCRdb's copy holds only in-frame clones and misses some; the assay was immunoSEQ multiplex PCR. This table has fewer than 350,000 clones, 85% appearing once. The specimen sequenced was PBMCs or T cells enriched from blood (not recorded which). These receptors all stem from a young woman who had been exposed to COVID-19.

This sequence joins TRBV6-1 and TRBJ2-3, with a tentative D call TRBD1 (6 bases). The CDR3 contains 16 residues. Germline-derived CDR1 and CDR2 are MNHNS and SASEGT. V was pared by 2 bases and J by 3 bases, with 15 bases between. As DNA, the CDR3 is TGTGCCAGCAGTGAAACGTCAGGGGTTCGAACAGATACGCAGTATTTT. Its translation: CASSETSGVRTDTQYF.

The chain has TRBV5-6 and TRBJ2-1; 9 bases are a match to TRBD2. This CDR3 is 14 amino acids long. The V segment lost 0 bases and the J segment 6 bases; nucleotides outside the gene matches: 1. The germline V gene encodes CDR1 SGHDT and CDR2 YYEEEE. CDR3: CASSLGLAVNEQFF. Written as DNA, the CDR3 is TGTGCCAGCAGCTTGGGACTAGCGGTCAATGAGCAGTTCTTC.

J is TRBJ2-7 and V is TRBV27, with D perhaps TRBD2 (7 bases). CDR3 length: 15 residues. V was pared by 6 bases and J by 0 bases, with 15 bases between. The germline gives CDR1 MNHEY, CDR2 SMNVEV (reference sequence). CDR3 sequence (DNA): TGTGCCAGCAGAATGGGGGGGCTCGGCTCCTACGAGCAGTACTTC. This gives the protein CASRMGGLGSYEQYF.

The chain links TRBV6-2 or TRBV6-3 to TRBJ2-3, with 7 bases identical to TRBD2. This CDR3 has 14 residues. Germline CDR1 MNHEY, CDR2 SVGEGT. V shed 6 bases, J shed 3 bases, and the junction held 6 bases outside the gene matches. The CDR3 sequence is CASRPSGQTDTQYF. The CDR3 DNA follows: TGTGCCAGCAGGCCTAGCGGTCAAACAGATACGCAGTATTTT.

The chain joins TRBV7-2 to TRBJ1-2, with 9 bases fitting TRBD1. CDR3 length: 13 amino acids. The V gene's germline CDR1 is SGHTA and CDR2 FQGNSA. Unmatched junction bases numbered 3, after V lost 4 bases and J lost 6 bases. The CDR3 region has the DNA TGTGCCAGCAGCTGGGACAGGGCGGATGGCTACACCTTC. Its protein product is CASSWDRADGYTF.

This chain connects TRBV5-1 to TRBJ2-1; 9 bases fit TRBD2. CDR1 SGHRS and CDR2 YFSETQ come from the germline V gene. The CDR3 has 12 residues. Germline trimming cut 6 bases from V and 9 bases from J; bases unmatched to any gene: 4. The CDR3 region is CASNLAGTEQFF. CDR3 DNA sequence: TGCGCCAGCAACCTAGCGGGGACTGAGCAGTTCTTC.

This chain links TRBV5-6 with TRBJ1-6; D not resolved. The CDR3 has 13 amino acids. Trimming left V 1 base short and J 13 bases short, with 12 bases between. The germline V gene has CDR1 SGHDT and CDR2 YYEEEE. The CDR3 reads CASSLMLTTPLHF. The DNA of the CDR3 is TGTGCCAGCAGCTTGATGCTCACAACCCCCCTCCACTTT.

This chain uses TRBV19 with TRBJ1-2; D gene uncertain. V lost 4 bases and J lost 7, with 10 bases in between. Looked up from germline, CDR1 is LNHDA and CDR2 is SQIVND (reference sequence). The CDR3 totals 12 residues. This CDR3 reads CASSTPPGGYTF. CDR3 DNA sequence: TGTGCCAGTAGTACCCCCCCGGGTGGCTACACCTTC.

The chain employs TRBV11-2 and TRBJ2-1; D gene uncertain. With 6 bases removed from V and 9 bases from J, the gap between germline ends came to 15 bases. The CDR3 runs to 13 residues. Germline V CDR1 and CDR2: SGHAT, FQNNGV. The CDR3 here is CASSPQSRSEQFF. The CDR3 DNA is TGTGCCAGCAGTCCCCAGTCGCGGAGTGAGCAGTTCTTC.

The chain links TRBV3-1 (or the pseudogene TRBV3-2) to TRBJ1-1; possibly TRBD1 for D (6 bases). This CDR3 spans 13 amino acids. Deletions cut 8 bases from V and 0 bases from J, with 10 bases between. CDR1 and CDR2 from the germline V gene are LGHDT and YNNKEL (reference sequence). The CDR3 loop reads CASLDSLNTEAFF. The CDR3 DNA is TGTGCCAGCTTGGACAGCTTGAACACTGAAGCTTTCTTT.